This paragraph covers one T cell receptor (beta chain) sequence. These data come from a study of cytomegalovirus exposure and HLA in healthy donors. Researchers ran the PCR with 60 Vbeta and 13 Jbeta primers. The protocol was immunoSEQ multiplex PCR, while the TCRdb copy is restricted to in-frame clones and leaves out a portion. The table lists over 150,000 clones, over 70% of them singletons. Looked up from germline, CDR1 is SEHNR and CDR2 is FQNEAQ (reference sequence). CDR3 length equals 11 residues. With 4 bases clipped from V and 8 bases from J, the junction kept 1 base outside the gene matches. The clonotype originates from a woman in her 30s in good health and CMV-seropositive. The sample taken for sequencing was PBMCs. V and J are TRBV7-9 and TRBJ1-1, with 7 positions matching TRBD1. CDR3 region: CASSSGQEAFF. The CDR3 DNA sequence: TGTGCCAGCAGCTCGGGACAGGAAGCTTTCTTT. Looking up the rest from reference TRBV7-9 and TRBJ1-1 gives the full variable domain: DTGVSQNPRHKITKRGQNVTFRCDPISEHNRLYWYRQTLGQGPEFLTYFQNEAQLEKSRLLSDRFSAERPKGSFSTLEIQRTEQGDSAMYLCASSSGQEAFFGQGTRLTVV.